This T cell receptor beta chain was observed in a study of cytomegalovirus exposure and HLA in healthy donors. The CDR3 spans 17 residues. Germline-derived CDR1 and CDR2 are LNHDA and SQIVND (reference sequence). V was shortened by 1 base and J by 0 bases, with 13 bases between the two germline ends. 13 Jbeta primers and 60 Vbeta primers were used for the PCR. Profiling relied on immunoSEQ multiplex PCR, and the TCRdb table lists in-frame clones only, not all of them. This table has about 200,000 clones, 73% appearing once. This TCR came from a woman under 40 in good health and CMV-seronegative. Sequencing was performed on PBMCs. The rearrangement joins TRBV19 to TRBJ2-1; a weak D match, TRBD2 (5 bases). The CDR3: CASSIVGGSSSYNEQFF. CDR3 in DNA: TGTGCCAGTAGTATAGTGGGCGGGTCCAGCTCCTACAATGAGCAGTTCTTC.